Following are 25 T cell receptor beta chains from one sample sequenced in a study of breast tumors, draining lymph nodes, adjacent tissues (dated by TCRdb to about 2016). Receptor amplification or capture employed multiplex PCR. Instrument used: Illumina HiSeq 2000. TCRdb reprocessing: public reads trimmed at Q25 with fastp, clones called with MiXCR, in-frame beta chains kept. Entries that share a CDR3 protein sequence are merged under the most common genes and DNA. Across this sample there are 120,000 or so distinct CDR3 sequences, with around 20% seen only once. More than 3% of the sample belongs to the ten largest clones. Lymph node samples were obtained from the axillary draining lymph nodes of breast cancer patients. What was sequenced was axillary lymph node tissue. The receptor set was obtained from a female donor with breast cancer. Some clones in this sample may be carry-over from other donors' samples.

Many counts were recorded for this clonotype. The J gene is TRBJ1-3, the V gene TRBV6-6, with 9 bases fitting TRBD1. The CDR3 has 16 residues. The germline V gene encodes CDR1 MNHNY and CDR2 SVGAGI (reference sequence). Trimming at V came to 7 bases and at J to 4 bases, leaving 11 bases not matched to a gene. The CDR3 DNA follows: TGTGCCAGCAACACCTACGGGACAGGGCAAGGAAACACCATATATTTT. Translated, it gives CASNTYGTGQGNTIYF.

This clonotype was counted at least ten times. J is TRBJ2-2 and V is TRBV6-6; D might be TRBD2 (7 bases). V was cut by 5 bases and J by 7 bases, with 23 bases left in between. Germline loops: CDR1 MNHNY, CDR2 SVGAGI (reference sequence). The CDR3 sequence is 17 residues long. The DNA of the CDR3 is TGTGCCAGCAGTCCCCCCGGCGGGGGCGTAGGGATCGGGGAGCTGTTTTTT. This translates into CASSPPGGGVGIGELFF.

This clonotype came up many times. The chain joins TRBV29-1 to TRBJ2-3; TRBD1 might be the D (5 bases). CDR1 SQVTM and CDR2 ANQGSEA come from the germline V gene. The CDR3 covers 13 residues. The V and J ends lost 6 bases and 3 bases respectively, with 13 bases between them. Here the CDR3 reads CSVVVQGTDTQYF. Here the CDR3 DNA reads TGCAGCGTAGTTGTGCAGGGAACAGATACGCAGTATTTT.

The table lists this clonotype with many counts. The chain has TRBV2 and TRBJ2-5; D ambiguous. The CDR3 loop spans 11 amino acids. The ends were cut back, 1 base at V and 4 bases at J, with 1 base in the middle. CDR1 and CDR2 from the germline V gene are SNHLY and FYNNEI. CDR3 nucleotide sequence: TGTGCCAGCAGTGAAGTAGAGACCCAGTACTTC. The encoded protein is CASSEVETQYF.

This clonotype appeared many times. The gene calls are TRBV20-1 and TRBJ2-3; 7 bases are shared with TRBD2. CDR3 size: 14 residues. The germline gives CDR1 DFQATT, CDR2 SNEGSKA (reference sequence). V shed 3 bases, J shed 3 bases, and the junction held 6 bases outside the gene matches. The CDR3 nucleotides are TGCAGTGCTAGTCTGGTGGGGGGGACAGATACGCAGTATTTT. Its protein product is CSASLVGGTDTQYF.

This clonotype was counted at least ten times. The chain uses TRBV7-3 and TRBJ2-3, with 8 bases matching TRBD1. This CDR3 contains 17 residues. The V and J ends lost 1 base and 1 base, in that order; junction bases with no gene match: 7. The V gene's germline CDR1 is SGHTA and CDR2 FQGTGA. CDR3 region: CASSLRGRGRGTDTQYF. CDR3 nucleotide sequence: TGTGCCAGCAGCTTAAGAGGCAGGGGGCGGGGCACAGATACGCAGTATTTT.

The chain employs TRBV5-4 and TRBJ2-5, with no clear D. Germline V gene data show CDR1 as SGHNT and CDR2 as YYREEE (reference sequence). Trimming cost V 2 bases and J 0 bases, with 8 bases left between them. CDR3 length: 14 amino acids. The CDR3 region has the DNA TGTGCCAGCAGCTTCGCCCGCCACCAAGAGACCCAGTACTTC. Protein sequence: CASSFARHQETQYF.

In the case of this clonotype: Relative to the germline gene, one junction end is altered; a read error may explain this. The V and J genes are TRBV7-9 and TRBJ2-7; D may be TRBD2 (6 bases). Germline V CDR1 and CDR2: SEHNR, FQNEAQ (reference sequence). The CDR3 consists of 14 residues. This CDR3 reads CASAGNGGAYEQYF. CDR3 coding DNA: TGCGCCAGCGCGGGCAACGGAGGGGCCTACGAGCAGTACTTC.

This clonotype was counted at least ten times. The chain joins TRBV12-5 to TRBJ2-7; D unclear. Germline assignment: CDR1 LGHNT and CDR2 FRNRAP. The V and J ends lost 7 bases and 3 bases respectively, with 25 bases between them. The CDR3 consists of 17 residues. CDR3 sequence reads: CASASPGLRTSNYEQYF. The CDR3 coding sequence is TGTGCTAGTGCCTCCCCGGGCTTAAGGACGTCGAACTACGAGCAGTACTTC.

The chain joins TRBV6-5 to TRBJ2-2; possibly TRBD2 for D (6 bases). From germline, CDR1 is MNHEY and CDR2 SVGAGI. This CDR3 spans 13 amino acids. The V and J ends lost 8 bases and 4 bases respectively, with 11 bases between them. CDR3 loop: CASLNGGTGELFF. CDR3 DNA sequence: TGTGCCAGCTTAAACGGGGGCACCGGGGAGCTGTTTTTT.

Many counts were recorded for this clonotype. V and J are TRBV6-5 and TRBJ1-4; D not resolved. Trimming removed 7 bases from V and 0 bases from J, with 6 bases in between. The germline CDR1 and CDR2 sequences are MNHEY and SVGAGI. The CDR3 has 13 amino acids. CDR3 sequence (DNA): TGTGCCAGCAAGCCTGCAACTAATGAAAAACTGTTTTTT. Translating gives CASKPATNEKLFF.

This clonotype has just a few counts. The rearrangement links TRBV11-2 to TRBJ1-2; a weak D match, TRBD1 (5 bases). CDR3 length: 14 amino acids. V lost 0 bases and J lost 8, with 13 bases in between. CDR1 and CDR2 from the germline V gene are SGHAT and FQNNGV. The CDR3 bases are TGTGCCAGCAGCTTAGATCTGGGATGGGGCGGCTACACCTTC. This gives the protein CASSLDLGWGGYTF.

This clonotype was observed many times. The chain recombines TRBV6-5 with TRBJ2-7; the match to TRBD2 covers 8 bases. The CDR3 loop spans 15 amino acids. V gave up 0 bases and J gave up 2 bases; unmatched junction bases: 3. Per the germline V gene, CDR1 is MNHEY and CDR2 is SVGAGI. CDR3 sequence reads: CASSYSGLATYEQYF. CDR3 coding DNA: TGTGCCAGCAGTTACTCCGGACTAGCCACCTACGAGCAGTACTTC.

The sample holds many counts of this clonotype. The J gene is TRBJ1-2, the V gene TRBV10-2; TRBD1 agrees at 7 bases. The germline gives CDR1 WSHSY, CDR2 SAAADI. CDR3 length: 13 amino acids. Trimming took 3 bases from V and 10 from J; bases not matched to a gene: 8. CDR3 sequence reads: CASSETGQDLYTF. Written as DNA, the CDR3 is TGCGCCAGCAGTGAAACAGGACAGGACCTCTACACCTTC.

The table lists this clonotype with many counts. CDR3 bases: TGTGCCAGCAGCCTTGGGACATCCTGGAACAATCAGCCCCAGCATTTT. It is translated as CASSLGTSWNNQPQHF. The chain joins TRBV7-2 to TRBJ1-5; D perhaps matches TRBD1 (6 bases). Germline V gene lookup returns CDR1 SGHTA and CDR2 FQGNSA. The V gene lost 5 bases and the J gene lost 3 bases, with 17 bases spanning the gap. This CDR3 comprises 16 residues.

This clonotype was observed at least ten times. The J gene is TRBJ2-1, the V gene TRBV10-2, with TRBD1 matching 8 bases. The CDR3 totals 15 residues. Trimming took 2 bases from V and 1 from J; bases not matched to a gene: 1. CDR1 WSHSY and CDR2 SAAADI come from the germline V gene. The CDR3, as DNA: TGCGCCAGCAGTGAGCGGGACAGGTCCTACAATGAGCAGTTCTTC. Protein product: CASSERDRSYNEQFF.

J is TRBJ2-1 and V is TRBV7-2, with 8 bases that match TRBD2. The CDR3 is 14 amino acids. The J segment lost 6 bases and the V segment lost 0 bases, leaving 1 base of the junction unmatched. Per the germline V gene, CDR1 is SGHTA and CDR2 is FQGNSA. The CDR3 nucleotides read TGTGCCAGCAGCTTAGCAGCGGGAGCCAATGAGCAGTTCTTC. Residues: CASSLAAGANEQFF.

As regards this clonotype: A read error may be the cause here, since a much bigger clone is one base away. This chain links TRBV19 with TRBJ1-3, with D uncertain. The CDR3 is 15 residues long. CDR1 is LNHDA and CDR2 is SQIVND in the germline V gene (reference sequence). The CDR3 nucleotides are TGTGCCGGTAGTATTTGGCACAACTCTGGAAACACCATATATTTT. It specifies CAGSIWHNSGNTIYF.

In its sample, this clonotype was seen many times. This chain links TRBV10-3 with TRBJ1-6; perhaps TRBD1 as D (5 bases). V was pared by 0 bases and J by 12 bases, with 21 bases between. Germline V lookup: CDR1 ENHRY, CDR2 SYGVKD. This CDR3 is built from 17 residues. The CDR3 bases are TGTGCCATCAGTGAGTCTGAAACAAGGGGTGGGATAGGACCCCTCCACTTT. Translating it yields CAISESETRGGIGPLHF.

This clonotype was seen at least ten times. Here the CDR3 reads CASSWIVGAPGGTQYF. Here the CDR3 DNA reads TGTGCCAGCAGCTGGATAGTGGGAGCTCCAGGGGGGACCCAGTACTTC. The chain joins TRBV11-2 to TRBJ2-5, with TRBD1 matching over 7 bases. The ends lost 4 bases at V and 7 bases at J; junction bases unmatched: 15. Germline lookup yields CDR1 SGHAT and CDR2 FQNNGV. The CDR3 sequence is 16 residues long.

This clonotype appeared a few times. The chain couples TRBV28 to TRBJ2-6; D call uncertain. V lost 7 bases and J lost 0, with 16 bases in between. This CDR3 region has 17 residues. The germline CDR1 and CDR2 sequences are MDHEN and SYDVKM. The CDR3 DNA follows: TGTGCCAGCAATAATCTGACTCCGAGCTCTGGGGCCAACGTCCTGACTTTC. Protein: CASNNLTPSSGANVLTF.

This clonotype was recorded many times. The rearrangement joins TRBV3-1 to TRBJ2-1, with 13 nucleotides matching TRBD2. The CDR3 length is 14 residues. Unmatched junction bases numbered 2, after V lost 6 bases and J lost 6 bases. CDR1 is LGHDT, CDR2 YNNKEL, per germline (reference sequence). CDR3 coding DNA: TGTGCCAGCAGAAGACTAGCGGGGGGCAATGAGCAGTTCTTC. Its protein is CASRRLAGGNEQFF.

In the case of this clonotype: Given a much more abundant clone one base away, this may be a read error. The CDR3 spells CASGLTSSPYNEQFF. The CDR3 nucleotides read TGTGCCAGCGGTTTGACTAGCTCTCCCTACAATGAGCAGTTCTTC. The chain uses TRBV5-4 and TRBJ2-1; 7 positions agree with TRBD2. The V segment lost 7 bases and the J segment 2 bases; nucleotides outside the gene matches: 9. The CDR3 totals 15 residues. Germline V gene data show CDR1 as SGHNT and CDR2 as YYREEE (reference sequence). Based on the CDR3 plus reference TRBV5-4 and TRBJ2-1, the full variable domain is ETGVTQSPTHLIKTRGQQVTLRCSSQSGHNTVSWYQQALGQGPQFIFQYYREEENGRGNFPPRFSGLQFPNYSSELNVNALELDDSALYLCASGLTSSPYNEQFFGPGTRLTVL.

This clonotype came up many times. The chain is built from TRBV19 and TRBJ2-5; D perhaps matches TRBD2 (6 bases). From germline, CDR1 is LNHDA and CDR2 SQIVND (reference sequence). The V gene lost 11 bases and the J gene lost 0 bases, with 13 bases spanning the gap. This CDR3 is built from 13 residues. The CDR3 spells CASAGTYQETQYF. In DNA, the CDR3 is TGTGCCTCAGCCGGGACTTACCAAGAGACCCAGTACTTC.

There are a few counts of this clonotype. The chain recombines TRBV5-4 with TRBJ2-2; 8 nucleotides agree with TRBD2. The germline gives CDR1 SGHNT, CDR2 YYREEE (reference sequence). V lost 3 bases, J lost 0 bases, and 4 bases stayed unmatched. This CDR3 is built from 16 residues. The CDR3 protein is CASSWAGGSNTGELFF. For the CDR3, the DNA is TGTGCCAGCAGCTGGGCGGGAGGCTCGAACACCGGGGAGCTGTTTTTT.